These 22 T cell receptor beta chains share one sample of origin, sequenced in a study of T-cell reconstitution after alpha-beta-depleted transplantation in children. It was with unique molecular identifiers that the TCRbeta library was prepared. TCRdb passed the PCR reads through MiXCR, listing each CDR3 protein once. This table has hundreds of thousands of distinct CDR3 sequences, about 30% appearing once. Sequenced material: PBMCs from the stem cell graft donor, taken from the stem cell graft. The source of these receptors is a human donor who donated a stem cell graft to a child with aplastic anemia.

This clonotype was counted only a few times. The chain carries TRBV7-6 and TRBJ2-2; D not certain. This CDR3 contains 9 residues. Trimming cost V 7 bases and J 6 bases, with 0 bases left between them. The germline V gene has CDR1 SGHVS and CDR2 FNYEAQ. In DNA form, the CDR3 reads TGTGCCAGCACCGGGGAGCTGTTTTTT. Translating it yields CASTGELFF.

This clonotype was recorded a few times. This chain joins TRBV5-1 and TRBJ1-5; 7 bases fit TRBD1. The CDR3 spans 15 residues. The germline V gene has CDR1 SGHRS and CDR2 YFSETQ. V lost 4 bases to trimming and J lost 4 bases; unmatched junction nucleotides: 8. CDR3 DNA: TGCGCCAGCAGCCGTGGGGACAGCAAAAATCAGCCCCAGCATTTT. This encodes CASSRGDSKNQPQHF. Drawing the rest from reference TRBV5-1 and TRBJ1-5, the complete variable domain is KAGVTQTPRYLIKTRGQQVTLSCSPISGHRSVSWYQQTPGQGLQFLFEYFSETQRNKGNFPGRFSGRQFSNSRSEMNVSTLELGDSALYLCASSRGDSKNQPQHFGDGTRLSIL.

V gene TRBV29-1 combines with J gene TRBJ2-5, with TRBD2 identical over 8 bases. V was clipped by 5 bases and J by 2 bases; unmatched bases: 7. Germline CDR1 and CDR2: SQVTM and ANQGSEA. This CDR3 region has 14 residues. CDR3 loop: CSVSSGRGQETQYF. The CDR3 DNA reads as TGCAGCGTTTCGAGCGGGAGAGGGCAAGAGACCCAGTACTTC.

The gene calls are TRBV10-3 and TRBJ2-3, with 12 bases fitting TRBD2. The CDR3 extends over 15 amino acids. The germline CDR1 and CDR2 sequences are ENHRY and SYGVKD. J gave up 1 base and V 6 bases, and 2 bases lay outside the gene matches. This chain's CDR3 is CAISLAGGRTDTQYF. The CDR3 DNA reads as TGTGCCATCAGCCTAGCGGGAGGGCGCACAGATACGCAGTATTTT.

This chain links TRBV7-2 with TRBJ2-5, with D unclear. CDR1 is SGHTA, CDR2 FQGNSA, per germline. This CDR3 comprises 15 residues. The V end was cut by 1 base, the J end by 2 bases, with 11 bases between. The CDR3 reads CASSLDLSAQETQYF. CDR3 DNA: TGTGCCAGCAGCTTAGATCTGAGCGCTCAAGAGACCCAGTACTTC.

This chain uses TRBV20-1 with TRBJ2-1; TRBD2 agrees at 11 bases. The CDR3 contains 16 residues. V trimming: 3 bases; J trimming: 5 bases; junction bases outside the gene matches: 9. The V gene's germline CDR1 is DFQATT and CDR2 SNEGSKA (reference sequence). CDR3 sequence: CSARGFLGLADNEQFF. CDR3 DNA sequence: TGCAGTGCTAGGGGTTTCCTGGGACTAGCGGACAATGAGCAGTTCTTC.

J is TRBJ2-2 and V is TRBV27; 9 bases are a match to TRBD2. V was clipped by 7 bases and J by 5 bases; unmatched bases: 17. CDR1 and CDR2 from the germline V gene are MNHEY and SMNVEV (reference sequence). CDR3 length equals 18 residues. The CDR3 DNA sequence: TGTGCCAGCACTCCCCAGTTCCTAGCGGGAAGGTCGACCGGGGAGCTGTTTTTT. Protein product: CASTPQFLAGRSTGELFF.

This chain uses TRBV5-1 with TRBJ1-1; 10 positions match TRBD1. The CDR3 spans 16 residues. CDR1 and CDR2 (germline): SGHRS, YFSETQ. Losses at the gene ends were 4 bases for V and 1 base for J; bases not matched to a gene: 7. The CDR3 DNA reads TGCGCCAGCAGCCCAGGGACAGGGGAGGCGAACACTGAAGCTTTCTTT. Translation gives CASSPGTGEANTEAFF. The full variable domain, with the rest looked up from reference TRBV5-1 and TRBJ1-1, is KAGVTQTPRYLIKTRGQQVTLSCSPISGHRSVSWYQQTPGQGLQFLFEYFSETQRNKGNFPGRFSGRQFSNSRSEMNVSTLELGDSALYLCASSPGTGEANTEAFFGQGTRLTVV.

The CDR3 coding sequence is TGCGCCAGCAGCTCGGACCCGGGACGGACTGAAGCTTTCTTT. Protein product: CASSSDPGRTEAFF. This chain uses TRBV5-1 with TRBJ1-1; possibly TRBD1 for D (5 bases). This CDR3 has 14 residues. The germline V and J ends were trimmed by 3 bases and 5 bases, with 14 bases remaining between them. Germline CDR1 and CDR2: SGHRS and YFSETQ.

This clonotype was observed a few times. The chain joins TRBV6-5 to TRBJ2-3; TRBD2 aligns across 8 bases. Germline V gene data show CDR1 as MNHEY and CDR2 as SVGAGI. Losses at the gene ends were 4 bases for V and 0 bases for J; bases not matched to a gene: 9. This CDR3 spans 17 amino acids. The CDR3 bases are TGTGCCAGCAGTTCCCCGGGGGGGTTCGCTAGCACAGATACGCAGTATTTT. Its protein is CASSSPGGFASTDTQYF.

In its sample, this clonotype was seen a few times. The V call is TRBV5-1, the J call TRBJ1-1, with a possible D match to TRBD1 (5 bases). The CDR3 has 14 amino acids. Per germline, CDR1 SGHRS and CDR2 YFSETQ. Trimming removed 1 base at V and 5 bases at J, with 12 bases between. Written as DNA, the CDR3 is TGCGCCAGCAGCTTGAAGCAGGGTCGGACTGAAGCTTTCTTT. Its protein is CASSLKQGRTEAFF.

This clonotype was seen more than once but under ten times. V is TRBV7-2 and J is TRBJ2-1, with D unresolved. CDR1 and CDR2 (germline): SGHTA, FQGNSA. The V and J ends lost 2 bases and 7 bases respectively, with 6 bases between them. The CDR3 is 12 residues long. This CDR3 reads CASSLTLNEQFF. DNA for the CDR3: TGTGCCAGCAGCTTAACCCTTAATGAGCAGTTCTTC.

This rearrangement joins TRBV5-1 to TRBJ2-1; D is ambiguous. Between the trimmed V and J ends, which lost 0 bases and 0 bases, there was a span of 10 bases. The CDR3 totals 16 residues. Germline CDR1 and CDR2: SGHRS and YFSETQ. CDR3 in amino acids: CASSLVPLSSYNEQFF. In DNA form, the CDR3 reads TGCGCCAGCAGCTTGGTCCCTCTTAGCTCCTACAATGAGCAGTTCTTC.

The genes are TRBV6-5 and TRBJ1-1; 10 bases fit TRBD1. J lost 5 bases, V lost 3 bases, and 3 bases had no gene match. Germline assignment: CDR1 MNHEY and CDR2 SVGAGI. The CDR3 is 14 amino acids. The CDR3 region has the DNA TGTGCCAGCAGTTATGACAGGGGGCGGACTGAAGCTTTCTTT. Encoded protein: CASSYDRGRTEAFF.

The chain recombines TRBV29-1 with TRBJ2-2; the D is unclear. V was cut by 2 bases and J by 5 bases, with 12 bases left in between. The CDR3 length is 14 residues. In germline, CDR1 is SQVTM, CDR2 ANQGSEA. The CDR3 here is CSVEMEPRTGELFF. The CDR3 coding sequence is TGCAGCGTTGAAATGGAACCGAGAACCGGGGAGCTGTTTTTT.

The genes are TRBV18 and TRBJ2-1; TRBD1 agrees at 8 bases. The junction had 6 bases not matched to a gene; V was cut back by 2 bases and J by 9 bases. This CDR3 comprises 14 residues. Germline CDR1 and CDR2: KGHSH and LQKENI. CDR3 sequence reads: CASSPGQGSPEQFF. The CDR3 bases are TGTGCCAGCTCACCAGGACAGGGATCGCCTGAGCAGTTCTTC. Variable domain in full (rest from reference TRBV18 and TRBJ2-1): NAGVMQNPRHLVRRRGQEARLRCSPMKGHSHVYWYRQLPEEGLKFMVYLQKENIIDESGMPKERFSAEFPKEGPSILRIQQVVRGDSAAYFCASSPGQGSPEQFFGPGTRLTVL.

There are a few counts of this clonotype. The gene calls are TRBV7-2 and TRBJ2-1, with 13 bases lining up with TRBD2. Germline trimming cut 2 bases from V and 6 bases from J; bases unmatched to any gene: 4. Germline V gene sequence: CDR1 SGHTA, CDR2 FQGNSA. The CDR3 is made up of 16 amino acids. CDR3 sequence (DNA): TGTGCCAGCAGCTTACTACTAGCGGGAGGGCCCAATGAGCAGTTCTTC. Translation: CASSLLLAGGPNEQFF.

V is TRBV4-1 and J is TRBJ1-5; D is ambiguous. With 4 bases removed from V and 11 bases from J, the gap between germline ends came to 21 bases. The CDR3 length is 15 residues. In germline, CDR1 is MGHRA, CDR2 YSYEKL. The CDR3 is CASSPEEGRTLTQHF. DNA of the CDR3: TGCGCCAGCAGCCCCGAAGAAGGGAGGACTCTCACCCAGCATTTT.

J is TRBJ2-2 and V is TRBV12-3 or TRBV12-4; maybe TRBD2 (6 bases). The CDR3 runs to 16 residues. The germline V and J ends were trimmed by 4 bases and 4 bases, with 16 bases remaining between them. Written as DNA, the CDR3 is TGTGCCAGCAGTTGGACCGTGGGAGCGGGCACCGGGGAGCTGTTTTTT. Translated: CASSWTVGAGTGELFF.

This clonotype appeared a few times. The chain recombines TRBV25-1 with TRBJ2-1, with D unresolved. The CDR3 sequence is 13 residues long. Germline values: CDR1 MGHDK, CDR2 SYGVNS. Trimming cost V 2 bases and J 3 bases, with 5 bases left between them. This chain's CDR3 is CASSEVIYNEQFF. The DNA for the CDR3 is TGTGCCAGCAGTGAAGTGATCTACAATGAGCAGTTCTTC.

The chain carries TRBV5-1 and TRBJ2-2; unclear D gene. V was cut by 6 bases and J by 0 bases, with 9 bases left in between. The CDR3 extends over 14 amino acids. Germline lookup yields CDR1 SGHRS and CDR2 YFSETQ. The CDR3 DNA is TGCGCCAGCAAGTATAGTTCGAACACCGGGGAGCTGTTTTTT. It codes for CASKYSSNTGELFF.

The chain couples TRBV29-1 to TRBJ2-7; 9 bases are shared with TRBD1. CDR1 SQVTM and CDR2 ANQGSEA come from the germline V gene. V was clipped by 3 bases and J by 5 bases; unmatched bases: 11. This CDR3 region has 15 residues. The CDR3: CSVDAPGTGIDEQYF. In nucleotides, the CDR3 is TGCAGCGTTGATGCCCCCGGGACAGGGATTGACGAGCAGTACTTC.